These 14 T cell receptor beta chains share one sample of origin, sequenced in a study of regulatory T cells in long-lasting Graves disease. Stated time point: newly diagnosed GD, antithyroid drugs for less than 3 months. Generation of the TCR library employed RNA extracted from PBMCs. iRepertoire HTBI primers and Arm-PCR of CDR3 regions built TCR beta libraries. TCRdb reprocessed the multiplex PCR reads via MiXCR and lists one record per CDR3 protein. The top ten clones hold 10% of a sample with 450,000 to 700,000 distinct CDR3 sequences, around an eighth of them seen once. These data also featured in a second study, about T cells in Graves' hyperthyroidism and ophthalmopathy.

The starting material was peripheral blood mononuclear cells (PBMCs), obtained at new diagnosis, from a patient treated with antithyroid drugs. Receptors were obtained from a young man with Graves disease.

This clonotype has more than one count but fewer than ten. The chain joins TRBV2 to TRBJ2-5; D possibly corresponds to TRBD2 (6 bases). Germline V gives CDR1 SNHLY, CDR2 FYNNEI. Deletions cut 7 bases from V and 7 bases from J, with 10 bases between. The CDR3 extends over 11 amino acids. CDR3: CASNWGGTQYF. DNA of the CDR3: TGTGCCAGCAATTGGGGAGGGACCCAGTACTTC.

This clonotype appeared a few times. This chain joins TRBV28 and TRBJ1-2; possibly TRBD1 for D (5 bases). The CDR3 covers 14 residues. V was cut by 5 bases and J by 4 bases, with 14 bases left in between. Germline CDR1 MDHEN, CDR2 SYDVKM. DNA of the CDR3: TGTGCCAGCAGTCTAGGGACTCAATCCTATGGCTACACCTTC. Translation: CASSLGTQSYGYTF.

On this clonotype: This may be a read error, as it is one base from a much larger clone. The V call is TRBV2, the J call TRBJ2-1, with D perhaps assigned TRBD1 or TRBD2 (6 bases each). The J call may be incorrect, as the DNA end agrees better with TRBJ2-5. The CDR3 sequence is 14 residues long. CDR1 is SNHLY and CDR2 is FYNNEI in the germline V gene. The chain's CDR3 is CASRGGLAEETQYF. The CDR3 DNA reads as TGTGCCAGCAGGGGGGGCTTAGCGGAGGAGACCCAGTACTTC.

This clonotype was recorded only once. A read error may explain this, as a much larger clone is one base away. Given the absence of the conserved phenylalanine or tryptophan at the CDR3 end, a read error is likely. V is TRBV6-2 or TRBV6-3 and J is TRBJ1-2, with D unresolved. The V gene's germline CDR1 is MNHEY and CDR2 SVGEGT. There are 14 residues in the CDR3. V dropped 5 bases and J dropped 4 bases, with 14 bases sitting between them. The CDR3 protein is CASSGPPRSYGYTL. The CDR3 nucleotides read TGTGCCAGCAGTGGACCCCCCAGGAGCTATGGCTACACCCTC.

V gene TRBV5-1 combines with J gene TRBJ2-2; unclear D gene. This CDR3 has 14 amino acids. Trimming pared 4 bases from V and 6 bases from J, leaving 13 bases between. Germline values: CDR1 SGHRS, CDR2 YFSETQ. The DNA for the CDR3 is TGCGCCAGCAGCGCTTACGGAACCTCCGGGGAGCTGTTTTTT. This translates into CASSAYGTSGELFF.

There are a few counts of this clonotype. This chain links TRBV20-1 with TRBJ2-1; 7 bases map to TRBD1. Germline CDR1 DFQATT, CDR2 SNEGSKA (reference sequence). J gave up 3 bases and V 6 bases, and 8 bases lay outside the gene matches. This CDR3 comprises 14 residues. The CDR3 spells CSARLWTGYNEQFF. The CDR3 nucleotides are TGCAGTGCGAGACTTTGGACAGGCTACAATGAGCAGTTCTTC.

The table lists this clonotype with many counts. V is TRBV6-5 and J is TRBJ2-2; 9 bases agree with TRBD1. The CDR3 has 17 amino acids. V shed 4 bases and J 4 bases; nucleotides not matched to a gene: 10. Germline assignment: CDR1 MNHEY and CDR2 SVGAGI. The CDR3 is CASSFGLGTGFTGELFF. In DNA, the CDR3 is TGTGCCAGCAGTTTCGGCCTCGGGACAGGGTTCACCGGGGAGCTGTTTTTT.

In its sample, this clonotype was seen many times. V and J are TRBV12-3 or TRBV12-4 and TRBJ2-7; tentatively, D is TRBD1 or TRBD2 (5 bases each). This CDR3 is built from 11 residues. V was pared by 8 bases and J by 6 bases, with 11 bases between. The CDR3 region has the DNA TGTGCCAGCCGTGAGGGGTTCGAGCAGTACTTC. It codes for CASREGFEQYF.

This clonotype was seen a single time. Being one base from a much bigger clone, this may be a read error. The J gene is TRBJ1-5, the V gene TRBV5-4; possibly TRBD1 for D (5 bases). The CDR3 is 14 amino acids. The germline V gene has CDR1 SGHNT and CDR2 YYREEE (reference sequence). Deletions cut 4 bases from V and 2 bases from J, with 10 bases between. The CDR3 coding sequence is TGTGCCAGCAGCCTTATACAGGGCAATCAGCCCCAGCATTTT. The encoded protein is CASSLIQGNQPQHF. Combining the CDR3 with reference TRBV5-4 and TRBJ1-5 gives the whole variable domain ETGVTQSPTHLIKTRGQQVTLRCSSQSGHNTVSWYQQALGQGPQFIFQYYREEENGRGNFPPRFSGLQFPNYSSELNVNALELDDSALYLCASSLIQGNQPQHFGDGTRLSIL.

This clonotype has ten or more counts. This chain uses TRBV7-9 with TRBJ1-1; D call uncertain. The CDR3 extends over 11 amino acids. Trimming cost V 1 base and J 8 bases, with 5 bases left between them. Germline values: CDR1 SEHNR, CDR2 FQNEAQ (reference sequence). CDR3 coding DNA: TGTGCCAGCAGCTTAGAGGAGGAAGCTTTCTTT. It translates to CASSLEEEAFF.

This clonotype was counted many times. The V gene is TRBV29-1, the J gene TRBJ2-7; TRBD2 is a possible D gene (5 bases). Germline V gives CDR1 SQVTM, CDR2 ANQGSEA. V was pared by 3 bases and J by 7 bases, with 13 bases between. CDR3 length: 12 residues. CDR3 DNA: TGCAGCGTTGACGCCAGAACGGGGGAGCAGTACTTC. Encoded protein: CSVDARTGEQYF.

This clonotype was counted only a few times. A much larger clone is a single base away; this may be a read error. The CDR3 end shows no conserved phenylalanine or tryptophan, and so a read error is likely. The rearrangement joins TRBV12-3 or TRBV12-4 to TRBJ2-4; D remains unclear. The CDR3 runs to 11 residues. The germline V and J ends were trimmed by 6 bases and 7 bases, with 7 bases remaining between them. For the CDR3, the DNA is TGTGCCAGCAGCCAAGGGAACATTCAGTACCTC. Translation: CASSQGNIQYL.

The rearrangement links TRBV7-2 to TRBJ1-6, with D perhaps matching TRBD1 (6 bases). Germline assignment: CDR1 SGHTA and CDR2 FQGNSA. The V gene lost 3 bases and the J gene lost 7 bases, with 13 bases spanning the gap. The CDR3 covers 15 residues. This CDR3 reads CASSFGTRGNSPLHF. The CDR3 DNA sequence: TGTGCCAGCAGCTTCGGGACAAGGGGGAATTCACCCCTCCACTTT.

This clonotype occurred many times. The V and J genes are TRBV18 and TRBJ1-1; TRBD1 might be the D (6 bases). Germline assignment: CDR1 KGHSH and CDR2 LQKENI. V was cut by 6 bases and J by 3 bases, with 17 bases left in between. The CDR3 loop spans 15 amino acids. The CDR3: CASSQGLGSYTEAFF. Written as DNA, the CDR3 is TGTGCCAGCTCCCAGGGGCTCGGGTCCTACACTGAAGCTTTCTTT.